Here is one TCR beta chain with its context. Data came from immunoSEQ multiplex PCR; TCRdb stores just in-frame clones and leaves some out. Of about 69,000 clones listed, less than 90% are singletons. The data belong to a study of blood T cell repertoires in COVID-19. On the study more broadly: Sites in the United States, Italy and Spain provided acute and convalescent COVID-19 samples. The analysed material was cDNA or gDNA that came from T cells, B-cell-depleted T cells, or PBMCs.

Germline V gene sequence: CDR1 SGHTA, CDR2 FQGNSA. The ends were cut back, 5 bases at V and 0 bases at J, with 11 bases in the middle. The CDR3 loop spans 14 amino acids. The chain carries TRBV7-2 and TRBJ2-7, with D unresolved. This clonotype was sampled from a man older than 75 with acute or convalescent COVID-19. The sample taken for sequencing was peripheral blood. CDR3 nucleotide sequence: TGTGCCAGCAGCCTCCTCGCCGGCTCCTACGAGCAGTACTTC. Translating it yields CASSLLAGSYEQYF. Full variable domain (remainder filled in from reference TRBV7-2 and TRBJ2-7): GAGVSQSPSNKVTEKGKDVELRCDPISGHTALYWYRQSLGQGLEFLIYFQGNSAPDKSGLPSDRFSAERTGGSVSTLTIQRTQQEDSAVYLCASSLLAGSYEQYFGPGTRLTVT.